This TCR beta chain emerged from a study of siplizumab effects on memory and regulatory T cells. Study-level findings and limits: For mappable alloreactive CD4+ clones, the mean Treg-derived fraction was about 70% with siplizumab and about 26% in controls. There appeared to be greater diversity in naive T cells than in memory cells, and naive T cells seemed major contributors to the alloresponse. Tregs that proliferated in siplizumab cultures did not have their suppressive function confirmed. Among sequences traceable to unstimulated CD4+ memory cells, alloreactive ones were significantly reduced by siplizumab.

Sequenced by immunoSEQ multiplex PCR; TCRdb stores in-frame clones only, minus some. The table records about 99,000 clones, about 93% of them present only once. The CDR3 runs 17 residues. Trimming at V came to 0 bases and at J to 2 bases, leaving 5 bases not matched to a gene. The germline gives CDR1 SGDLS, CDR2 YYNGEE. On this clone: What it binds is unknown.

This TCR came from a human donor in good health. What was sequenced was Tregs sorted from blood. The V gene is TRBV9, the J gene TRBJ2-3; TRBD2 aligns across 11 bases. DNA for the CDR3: TGTGCCAGCAGCGTAGACCTAGCGGGGGGATACACAGATACGCAGTATTTT. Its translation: CASSVDLAGGYTDTQYF.